This T cell receptor (beta chain) was identified in a study of T cell responses to AZD1222 COVID-19 vaccine. The study, taken as a whole, reports: Of spike-specific TCRs, nearly half reportedly target regions left unmutated in variants. Clonal diversity was possibly underestimated, and white British individuals and females predominated among donors. There were vaccine-associated CD4 TCRs across spike, dominant at 160-218 and 743-854. Seropositive AZD1222 recipients at baseline numbered only 5 to 7.

V trimming: 7 bases; J trimming: 8 bases; junction bases outside the gene matches: 16. In germline, CDR1 is SNHLY, CDR2 FYNNEI. This CDR3 region has 16 residues. A note on this clone: Its antigen is unknown.

Method: immunoSEQ multiplex PCR; TCRdb's copy keeps in-frame clones and lacks some. The table includes around 140,000 clones, around 84% detected once. The receptor was isolated from an adult who received the AZD1222 COVID-19 vaccine. The sample consisted of peripheral blood, taken 28 days after the second AZD1222 dose. The chain links TRBV2 to TRBJ2-1, with 8 bases fitting TRBD2. The CDR3 coding sequence is TGTGCCAGCACCCCGAGAGCTAGCGGGTTCCTTGATGAGCAGTTCTTC. Translated, it gives CASTPRASGFLDEQFF.